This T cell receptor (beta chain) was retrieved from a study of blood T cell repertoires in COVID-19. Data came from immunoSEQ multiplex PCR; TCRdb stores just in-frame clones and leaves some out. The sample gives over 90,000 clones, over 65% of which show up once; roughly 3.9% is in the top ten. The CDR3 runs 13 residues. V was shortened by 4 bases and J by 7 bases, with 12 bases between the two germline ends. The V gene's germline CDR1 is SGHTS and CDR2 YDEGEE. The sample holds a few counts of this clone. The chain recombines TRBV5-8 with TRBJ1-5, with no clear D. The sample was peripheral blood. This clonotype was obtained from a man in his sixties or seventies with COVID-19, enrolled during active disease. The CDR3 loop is CASSATSRQPQHF. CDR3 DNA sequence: TGTGCCAGCAGCGCGACTAGCAGGCAGCCCCAGCATTTT.